This TCR beta chain is drawn from a study of blood T cell repertoires in COVID-19. Per the authors' pipeline: Estimation of nucleated cell counts was performed using reference gene primer amplification. TCRdb's copy holds only in-frame clones and misses some; the assay was immunoSEQ multiplex PCR. Clone size and the V and J calls come from that table; the DNA yielded D and trimming. Among 72,000 or so clones, roughly 86% were seen once, and the ten largest hold approximately 14%. Trimming removed 8 bases from V and 2 bases from J, with 17 bases in between. Germline CDR1 SGDLS, CDR2 YYNGEE. The CDR3 is made up of 15 amino acids.

The sequence derives from a woman in her sixties with acute or convalescent COVID-19. The chain combines TRBV9 with TRBJ1-3; TRBD1 might be the D (6 bases). The sample was peripheral blood. The CDR3 reads CARRQAVLPGNTIYF. In DNA form, the CDR3 reads TGTGCCAGAAGACAGGCCGTTCTGCCTGGAAACACCATATATTTT.